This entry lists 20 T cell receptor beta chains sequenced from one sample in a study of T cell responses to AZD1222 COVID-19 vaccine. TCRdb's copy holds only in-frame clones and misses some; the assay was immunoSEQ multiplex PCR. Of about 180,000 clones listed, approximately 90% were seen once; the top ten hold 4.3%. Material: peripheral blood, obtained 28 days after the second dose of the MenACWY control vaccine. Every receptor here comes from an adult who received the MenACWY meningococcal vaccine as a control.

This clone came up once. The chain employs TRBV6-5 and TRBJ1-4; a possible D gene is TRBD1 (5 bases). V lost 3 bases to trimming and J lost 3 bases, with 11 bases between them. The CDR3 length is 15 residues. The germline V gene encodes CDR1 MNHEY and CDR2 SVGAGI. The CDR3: CASSYLRGANEKLFF. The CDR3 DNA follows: TGTGCCAGCAGTTATCTTCGGGGGGCTAATGAAAAACTGTTTTTT.

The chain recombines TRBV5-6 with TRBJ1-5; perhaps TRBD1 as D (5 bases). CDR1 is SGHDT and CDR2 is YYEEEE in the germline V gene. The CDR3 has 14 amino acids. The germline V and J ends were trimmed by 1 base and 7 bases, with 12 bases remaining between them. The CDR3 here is CASSLLSGGQPQHF. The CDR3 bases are TGTGCCAGCAGCTTGTTATCGGGGGGACAGCCCCAGCATTTT. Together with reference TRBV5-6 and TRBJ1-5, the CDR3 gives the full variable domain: DAGVTQSPTHLIKTRGQQVTLRCSPKSGHDTVSWYQQALGQGPQFIFQYYEEEERQRGNFPDRFSGHQFPNYSSELNVNALLLGDSALYLCASSLLSGGQPQHFGDGTRLSIL.

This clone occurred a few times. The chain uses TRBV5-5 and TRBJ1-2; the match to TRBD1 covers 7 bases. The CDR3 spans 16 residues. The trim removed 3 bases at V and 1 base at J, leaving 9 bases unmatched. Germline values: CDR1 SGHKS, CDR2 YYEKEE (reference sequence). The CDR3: CASSWGQPISNYGYTF. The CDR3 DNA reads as TGTGCCAGCAGCTGGGGACAGCCGATTAGTAACTATGGCTACACCTTC.

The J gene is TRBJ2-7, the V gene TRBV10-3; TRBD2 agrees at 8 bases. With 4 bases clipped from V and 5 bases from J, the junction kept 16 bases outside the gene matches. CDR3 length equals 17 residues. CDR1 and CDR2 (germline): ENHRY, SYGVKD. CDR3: CAISGAPSAGDVNEQYF. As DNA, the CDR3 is TGTGCCATCAGTGGCGCCCCGTCAGCGGGAGACGTAAACGAGCAGTACTTC.

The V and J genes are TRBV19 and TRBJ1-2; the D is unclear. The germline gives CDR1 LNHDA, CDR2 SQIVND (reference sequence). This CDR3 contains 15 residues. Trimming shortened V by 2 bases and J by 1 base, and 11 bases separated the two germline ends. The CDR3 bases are TGTGCCAGTAGTATAAAGGGCGCTGTTAACTATGGCTACACCTTC. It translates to CASSIKGAVNYGYTF.

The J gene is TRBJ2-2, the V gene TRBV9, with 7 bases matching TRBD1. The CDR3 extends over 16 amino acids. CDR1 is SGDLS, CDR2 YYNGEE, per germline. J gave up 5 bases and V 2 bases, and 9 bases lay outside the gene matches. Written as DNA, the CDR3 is TGTGCCAGCAGCGTCAACCCCCGACAGGGAACCGGGGAGCTGTTTTTT. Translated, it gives CASSVNPRQGTGELFF.

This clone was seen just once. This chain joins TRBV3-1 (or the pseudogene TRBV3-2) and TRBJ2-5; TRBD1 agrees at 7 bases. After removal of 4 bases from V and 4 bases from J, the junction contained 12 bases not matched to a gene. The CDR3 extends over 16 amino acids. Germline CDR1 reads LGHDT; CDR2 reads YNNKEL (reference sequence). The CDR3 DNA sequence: TGTGCCAGCAGCCCTTGGGCCCAGGGGGTTGGAGAGACCCAGTACTTC. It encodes CASSPWAQGVGETQYF.

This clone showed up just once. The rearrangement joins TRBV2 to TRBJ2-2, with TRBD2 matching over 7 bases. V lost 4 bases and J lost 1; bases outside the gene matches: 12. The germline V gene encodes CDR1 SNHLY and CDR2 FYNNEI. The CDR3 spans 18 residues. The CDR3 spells CASSGVQWAGENTGELFF. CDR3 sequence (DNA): TGTGCCAGCAGTGGTGTTCAGTGGGCGGGAGAGAACACCGGGGAGCTGTTTTTT. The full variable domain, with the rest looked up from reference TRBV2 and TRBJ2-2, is EPEVTQTPSHQVTQMGQEVILRCVPISNHLYFYWYRQILGQKVEFLVSFYNNEISEKSEIFDDQFSVERPDGSNFTLKIRSTKLEDSAMYFCASSGVQWAGENTGELFFGEGSRLTVL.

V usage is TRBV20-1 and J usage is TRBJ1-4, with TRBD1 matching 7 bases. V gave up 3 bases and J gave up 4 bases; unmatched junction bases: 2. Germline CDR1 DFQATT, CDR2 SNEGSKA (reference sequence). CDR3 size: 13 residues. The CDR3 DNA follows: TGCAGTGCTAGTAGGGGGCTTAATGAAAAACTGTTTTTT. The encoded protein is CSASRGLNEKLFF.

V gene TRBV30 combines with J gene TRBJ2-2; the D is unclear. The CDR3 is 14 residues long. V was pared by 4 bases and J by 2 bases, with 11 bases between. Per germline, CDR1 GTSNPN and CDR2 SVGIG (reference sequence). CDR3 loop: CAWTEVYNTGELFF. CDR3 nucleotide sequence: TGTGCCTGGACTGAGGTATACAACACCGGGGAGCTGTTTTTT.

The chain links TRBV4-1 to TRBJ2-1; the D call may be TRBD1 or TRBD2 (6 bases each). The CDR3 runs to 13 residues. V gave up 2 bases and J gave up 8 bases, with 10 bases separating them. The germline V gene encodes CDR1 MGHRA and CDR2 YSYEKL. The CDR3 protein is CASSQRGRDEQFF. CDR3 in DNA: TGCGCCAGCAGCCAACGGGGGCGGGATGAGCAGTTCTTC.

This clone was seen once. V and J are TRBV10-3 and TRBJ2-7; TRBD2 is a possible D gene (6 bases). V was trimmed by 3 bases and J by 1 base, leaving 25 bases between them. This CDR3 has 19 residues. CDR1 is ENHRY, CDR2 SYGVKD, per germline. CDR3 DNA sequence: TGTGCCATCAGTGATCCAACAGACGAAACCGGGACTCTTTCCTACGAGCAGTACTTC. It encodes CAISDPTDETGTLSYEQYF.

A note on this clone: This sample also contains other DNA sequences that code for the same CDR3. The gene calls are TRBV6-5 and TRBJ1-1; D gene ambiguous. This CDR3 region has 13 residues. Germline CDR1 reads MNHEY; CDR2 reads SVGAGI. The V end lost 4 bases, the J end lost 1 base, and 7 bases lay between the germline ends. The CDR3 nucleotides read TGTGCCAGCAGTTCGGGTCCGAACACTGAAGCTTTCTTT. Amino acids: CASSSGPNTEAFF.

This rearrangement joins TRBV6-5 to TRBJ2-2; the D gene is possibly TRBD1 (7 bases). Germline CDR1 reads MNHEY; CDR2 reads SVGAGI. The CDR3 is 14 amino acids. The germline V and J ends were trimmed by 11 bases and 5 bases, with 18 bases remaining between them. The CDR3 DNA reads TGTGCCGCCAGGGGGGTGGGGAGGACCGGGGAGCTGTTTTTT. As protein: CAARGVGRTGELFF.

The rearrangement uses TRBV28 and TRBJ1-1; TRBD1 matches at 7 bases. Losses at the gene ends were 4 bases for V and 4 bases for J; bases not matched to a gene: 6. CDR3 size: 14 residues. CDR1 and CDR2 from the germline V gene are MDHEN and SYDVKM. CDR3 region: CASSSYRGGTEAFF. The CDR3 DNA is TGTGCCAGCAGTTCCTACAGGGGAGGCACTGAAGCTTTCTTT.

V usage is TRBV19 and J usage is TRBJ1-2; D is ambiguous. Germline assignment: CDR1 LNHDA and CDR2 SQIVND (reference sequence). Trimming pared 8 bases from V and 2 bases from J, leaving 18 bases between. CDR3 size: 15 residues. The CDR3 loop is CASRPSQRGNYGYTF. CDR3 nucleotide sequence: TGTGCCAGTCGACCCTCCCAGAGAGGGAACTATGGCTACACCTTC.

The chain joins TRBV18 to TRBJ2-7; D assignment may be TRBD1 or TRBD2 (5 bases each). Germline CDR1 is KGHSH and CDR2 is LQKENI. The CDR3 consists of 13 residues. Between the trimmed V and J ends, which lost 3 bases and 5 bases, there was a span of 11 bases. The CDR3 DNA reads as TGTGCCAGCTCACCTGGGACGGATGACGAGCAGTACTTC. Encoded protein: CASSPGTDDEQYF. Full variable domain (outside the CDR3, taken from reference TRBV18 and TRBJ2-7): NAGVMQNPRHLVRRRGQEARLRCSPMKGHSHVYWYRQLPEEGLKFMVYLQKENIIDESGMPKERFSAEFPKEGPSILRIQQVVRGDSAAYFCASSPGTDDEQYFGPGTRLTVT.

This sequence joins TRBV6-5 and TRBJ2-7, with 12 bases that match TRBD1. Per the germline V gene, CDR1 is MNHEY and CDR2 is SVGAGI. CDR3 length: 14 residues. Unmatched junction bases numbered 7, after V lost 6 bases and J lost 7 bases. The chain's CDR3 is CASRGQGAFFEQYF. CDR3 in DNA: TGTGCCAGCAGGGGACAGGGGGCATTCTTTGAGCAGTACTTC.

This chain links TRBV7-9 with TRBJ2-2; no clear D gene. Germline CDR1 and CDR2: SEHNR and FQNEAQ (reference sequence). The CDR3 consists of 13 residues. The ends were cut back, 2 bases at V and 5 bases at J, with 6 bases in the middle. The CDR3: CASSLWGTGELFF. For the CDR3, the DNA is TGTGCCAGCAGCTTATGGGGTACCGGGGAGCTGTTTTTT.

The CDR3 sequence: CASSFIGRVENTIYF. The CDR3 DNA follows: TGTGCCAGCAGCTTTATAGGCAGGGTAGAAAACACCATATATTTT. The chain has TRBV13 and TRBJ1-3, with D perhaps TRBD1 (5 bases). Germline V lookup: CDR1 PRHDT, CDR2 FYEKMQ (reference sequence). V lost 3 bases and J lost 6, with 15 bases in between. This CDR3 spans 15 amino acids.